These 31 T cell receptor beta chains originate from one sample sequenced in a study of T-cell memory formation after mild COVID-19 (dated by TCRdb to the early 2020s). Receptors were amplified or captured by 5' RACE. Sequencing took place on an Illumina NovaSeq 6000. Through fastp at Q25 and MiXCR, TCRdb rebuilt clones from the public reads, retaining in-frame beta chains. Under each unique CDR3 protein, matching rows form one entry showing the most common genes and DNA. The sample yields approximately 250,000 distinct CDR3 sequences; 16% were counted once. Together, the top ten hold 22% of the sample. The sequenced sample consisted of PBMCs or a T cell subset sorted from them (not recorded which). The receptor source for this set is a man between 18 and 35 years old who had mild COVID-19 (a few samples of this study predate the infection). The sample titles of this study are shuffled in the database, so cell type and time point are left out; the donor was told from shared clones.

This sequence joins TRBV7-2 and TRBJ1-2, with D unclear. The CDR3 is made up of 12 amino acids. Germline V gene lookup returns CDR1 SGHTA and CDR2 FQGNSA. Trimming pared 7 bases from V and 4 bases from J, leaving 10 bases between. The CDR3 sequence is CASKGEGYGYTF. CDR3 in DNA: TGTGCCAGCAAGGGCGAGGGCTATGGCTACACCTTC.

Many counts were recorded for this clonotype. The CDR3 nucleotides read TGTGCCATCAGTGCGGTGCGCTCAGCGAACACCGGGGAGCTGTTTTTT. It translates to CAISAVRSANTGELFF. The chain recombines TRBV10-3 with TRBJ2-2, with no clear D. V gave up 4 bases and J gave up 0 bases, with 12 bases separating them. CDR1 is ENHRY and CDR2 is SYGVKD in the germline V gene. The CDR3 is made up of 16 amino acids.

This clonotype appeared a few times. CDR3 protein: CASSQGYQGSSGYTF. In DNA, the CDR3 is TGCGCCAGCAGCCAAGGTTACCAGGGGTCTTCTGGCTACACCTTC. The chain has TRBV4-1 and TRBJ1-2; tentatively, D is TRBD1 (6 bases). This CDR3 contains 15 residues. Trimming removed 1 base from V and 7 bases from J, with 16 bases in between. Germline V CDR1 and CDR2: MGHRA, YSYEKL.

This clonotype has only a few counts. CDR3 DNA sequence: TGCAGTGCTAGACAAACGGGACAGGGGGCGGGAGAGCAGTACTTC. As protein: CSARQTGQGAGEQYF. The J gene is TRBJ2-7, the V gene TRBV20-1; 12 bases map to TRBD1. V lost 2 bases to trimming and J lost 7 bases; unmatched junction nucleotides: 9. CDR1 DFQATT and CDR2 SNEGSKA come from the germline V gene (reference sequence). The CDR3 runs to 15 residues.

This clonotype was counted a few times. This rearrangement joins TRBV5-1 to TRBJ2-3, with a possible D match to TRBD2 (5 bases). The V end was cut by 0 bases, the J end by 6 bases, with 11 bases between. CDR1 is SGHRS, CDR2 YFSETQ, per germline. The CDR3 is 14 amino acids. For the CDR3, the DNA is TGCGCCAGCAGCTTGGCCCTATGGGAGGATACGCAGTATTTT. Translation: CASSLALWEDTQYF.

This clonotype was counted between two and nine times. The chain has TRBV28 and TRBJ1-6; TRBD1 might be the D (5 bases). This CDR3 region has 17 residues. V dropped 5 bases and J dropped 4 bases, with 18 bases sitting between them. From germline, CDR1 is MDHEN and CDR2 SYDVKM. CDR3 amino acids: CASSPRAPYTYNSPLHF. In DNA, the CDR3 is TGTGCCAGCAGTCCCAGGGCCCCCTACACTTATAATTCACCCCTCCACTTT.

This clonotype was observed a few times. V and J are TRBV3-1 and TRBJ1-1; possible D gene TRBD1, 6 bases. Germline V lookup: CDR1 LGHDT, CDR2 YNNKEL (reference sequence). V was cut by 2 bases and J by 7 bases, with 11 bases left in between. The CDR3 totals 13 residues. CDR3 residues: CASSQMTGLEAFF. The CDR3 DNA follows: TGTGCCAGCAGCCAAATGACAGGTCTTGAAGCTTTCTTT.

The chain's CDR3 is CASSFWGRTDTQYF. The CDR3 DNA is TGTGCCAGCAGTTTTTGGGGTCGCACAGATACGCAGTATTTT. This chain connects TRBV12-3 or TRBV12-4 to TRBJ2-3, with D unresolved. The CDR3 covers 14 residues. The ends were cut back, 3 bases at V and 1 base at J, with 8 bases in the middle.

Only a few counts were recorded for this clonotype. The V call is TRBV12-3 or TRBV12-4, the J call TRBJ1-3; TRBD1 is a possible D gene (5 bases). The CDR3 is made up of 17 amino acids. Trimming left V 8 bases short and J 0 bases short, with 20 bases between. This chain's CDR3 is CASHRRGLVLSGNTIYF. As DNA, the CDR3 is TGTGCCAGCCATCGGAGGGGCCTGGTCCTCTCTGGAAACACCATATATTTT.

V usage is TRBV7-8 and J usage is TRBJ1-5, with TRBD1 as a possible D gene (5 bases). V lost 1 base to trimming and J lost 0 bases, with 10 bases between them. Germline V gene sequence: CDR1 SGHVS, CDR2 FQNEAQ. This CDR3 has 16 residues. CDR3 sequence reads: CASSLDRGFSNQPQHF. In DNA, the CDR3 is TGTGCCAGCAGCTTAGATCGGGGGTTTAGCAATCAGCCCCAGCATTTT.

This clonotype was seen ten or more times. V is TRBV5-1 and J is TRBJ2-5, with 13 bases matching TRBD2. Trimming took 3 bases from V and 5 from J; bases not matched to a gene: 10. Germline assignment: CDR1 SGHRS and CDR2 YFSETQ. The CDR3 sequence is 17 residues long. The CDR3 protein is CASSSRTSGGVSETQYF. The CDR3 bases are TGCGCCAGCAGCTCCAGGACTAGCGGGGGAGTAAGCGAGACCCAGTACTTC.

This clonotype was seen a handful of times. The chain couples TRBV7-9 to TRBJ2-5; the match to TRBD2 covers 8 bases. Germline V lookup: CDR1 SEHNR, CDR2 FQNEAQ (reference sequence). The CDR3 loop spans 14 amino acids. V lost 3 bases, J lost 5 bases, and 5 bases stayed unmatched. CDR3 loop: CASSLVTSVETQYF. The CDR3 bases are TGTGCCAGCAGCTTGGTGACTAGCGTGGAGACCCAGTACTTC.

This clonotype was counted between two and nine times. The rearrangement joins TRBV12-3 or TRBV12-4 to TRBJ2-7; D is ambiguous. Trimming took 0 bases from V and 6 from J, leaving 15 bases between them. There are 15 residues in the CDR3. CDR3 residues: CASSLAPEQPSEQYF. Written as DNA, the CDR3 is TGTGCCAGCAGTTTAGCGCCGGAGCAGCCCTCCGAGCAGTACTTC.

V usage is TRBV18 and J usage is TRBJ2-5; D possibly corresponds to TRBD1 (5 bases). From germline, CDR1 is KGHSH and CDR2 LQKENI. The CDR3 covers 15 residues. The germline V and J ends were trimmed by 3 bases and 2 bases, with 13 bases remaining between them. In nucleotides, the CDR3 is TGTGCCAGCTCACCGGTCCGTAACAGGCAAGAGACCCAGTACTTC. It codes for CASSPVRNRQETQYF.

This clonotype was seen more than once but under ten times. V is TRBV20-1 and J is TRBJ2-7; D uncertain. Trimming cost V 5 bases and J 0 bases, with 8 bases left between them. Germline CDR1 and CDR2: DFQATT and SNEGSKA (reference sequence). The CDR3 loop spans 12 amino acids. CDR3 loop: CSARGPSYEQYF. CDR3 nucleotide sequence: TGCAGTGCTCGTGGACCCTCCTACGAGCAGTACTTC.

This clonotype was detected only a few times. The chain joins TRBV5-1 to TRBJ2-5; the D call may be TRBD1 or TRBD2 (5 bases each). Trimming removed 4 bases at V and 5 bases at J, with 15 bases between. The CDR3 is 14 residues long. Germline CDR1 SGHRS, CDR2 YFSETQ. CDR3 bases: TGCGCCAGCAGCCCGGGACCGACCAGGGAGACCCAGTACTTC. Amino acid sequence: CASSPGPTRETQYF.

This clonotype was picked up a small number of times. The V gene is TRBV6-2 or TRBV6-3, the J gene TRBJ2-7; perhaps TRBD1 as D (6 bases). V shed 7 bases and J shed 2 bases, with 15 bases lying between them. This CDR3 contains 14 residues. The germline gives CDR1 MNHEY, CDR2 SVGEGT. CDR3 nucleotide sequence: TGTGCCAGCACCACGAGGGGGTGGACCTACGAGCAGTACTTC. It specifies CASTTRGWTYEQYF.

The rearrangement joins TRBV5-1 to TRBJ1-1, with a possible D match to TRBD1 (6 bases). Trimming removed 1 base at V and 7 bases at J, with 11 bases between. This CDR3 spans 13 amino acids. The germline CDR1 and CDR2 sequences are SGHRS and YFSETQ. The CDR3 DNA sequence: TGCGCCAGCAGCTTGACCACAGGGTTTGAAGCTTTCTTT. This translates into CASSLTTGFEAFF.

This clonotype was seen more than once but under ten times. This chain joins TRBV6-2 or TRBV6-3 and TRBJ2-4; TRBD1 matches 9 bases. Trimming cost V 5 bases and J 4 bases; bases outside gene matches: 9. Germline lookup yields CDR1 MNHEY and CDR2 SVGEGT. The CDR3 contains 16 residues. CDR3 sequence: CASSPRGQGIKNIQYF. The CDR3 nucleotides are TGTGCCAGCAGTCCCCGAGGACAGGGGATTAAAAACATTCAGTACTTC.

The rearrangement uses TRBV5-1 and TRBJ1-2; D unresolved. The germline CDR1 and CDR2 sequences are SGHRS and YFSETQ. The CDR3 is 13 amino acids. V lost 1 base to trimming and J lost 5 bases, with 9 bases between them. DNA for the CDR3: TGCGCCAGCAGCTTGTCCGACCTTTATGGCTACACCTTC. This translates into CASSLSDLYGYTF.

This clonotype was observed a handful of times. The rearrangement joins TRBV9 to TRBJ2-2, with a weak D call TRBD1 (6 bases). The CDR3 is 15 amino acids. V was pared by 1 base and J by 4 bases, with 11 bases between. Germline loops: CDR1 SGDLS, CDR2 YYNGEE. CDR3 residues: CASSVKGHLTGELFF. DNA for the CDR3: TGTGCCAGCAGCGTAAAGGGACACCTCACCGGGGAGCTGTTTTTT. The variable domain in full, with the rest retrieved from reference TRBV9 and TRBJ2-2, is DSGVTQTPKHLITATGQRVTLRCSPRSGDLSVYWYQQSLDQGLQFLIQYYNGEERAKGNILERFSAQQFPDLHSELNLSSLELGDSALYFCASSVKGHLTGELFFGEGSRLTVL.

The chain carries TRBV12-3 or TRBV12-4 and TRBJ2-5; D not certain. CDR3 length: 14 residues. V was shortened by 2 bases and J by 4 bases, with 11 bases between the two germline ends. In nucleotides, the CDR3 is TGTGCCAGCAGTTTAAGACTTTTGGCAGAGACCCAGTACTTC. Its translation: CASSLRLLAETQYF.

This clonotype has only a few counts. The chain is built from TRBV6-2 or TRBV6-3 and TRBJ2-3, with unresolved D. CDR3 length: 15 amino acids. V dropped 2 bases and J dropped 5 bases, with 14 bases sitting between them. Per germline, CDR1 MNHEY and CDR2 SVGEGT. The CDR3 loop is CASSYRQALGDTQYF. The DNA for the CDR3 is TGTGCCAGCAGTTACCGGCAGGCCCTTGGAGATACGCAGTATTTT.

This clonotype showed up just a few times. The CDR3 DNA sequence: TGTGCAGGGACTAGCGGCACAGATACGCAGTATTTT. This sequence encodes CAGTSGTDTQYF. The chain joins TRBV7-2 to TRBJ2-3; 10 nucleotides match TRBD2. The CDR3 spans 12 residues. Germline CDR1 and CDR2: SGHTA and FQGNSA. Full variable domain (remainder filled in from reference TRBV7-2 and TRBJ2-3): GAGVSQSPSNKVTEKGKDVELRCDPISGHTALYWYRQSLGQGLEFLIYFQGNSAPDKSGLPSDRFSAERTGGSVSTLTIQRTQQEDSAVYLCAGTSGTDTQYFGPGTRLTVL.

At least ten counts were recorded for this clonotype. The chain's CDR3 is CASSLANEQFF. The CDR3 DNA reads TGTGCCAGCAGTCTAGCAAATGAGCAGTTCTTC. This chain connects TRBV7-2 to TRBJ2-1, with TRBD2 as a possible D gene (5 bases). V was cut by 6 bases and J by 7 bases, with 7 bases left in between. CDR3 size: 11 residues. The germline gives CDR1 SGHTA, CDR2 FQGNSA.

The chain couples TRBV7-7 to TRBJ2-3; tentatively, D is TRBD2 (6 bases). Germline V gene sequence: CDR1 SSHAT, CDR2 FNYEAQ (reference sequence). Trimming removed 5 bases at V and 0 bases at J, with 12 bases between. This CDR3 contains 15 residues. In DNA form, the CDR3 reads TGTGCCAGCAGCCCGGGGGAGGTTAGCACAGATACGCAGTATTTT. Translated: CASSPGEVSTDTQYF.

There are a few counts of this clonotype. The rearrangement joins TRBV5-1 to TRBJ1-2, with 12 bases matching TRBD1. V gave up 7 bases and J gave up 8 bases; unmatched junction bases: 6. Germline V gene sequence: CDR1 SGHRS, CDR2 YFSETQ. The CDR3 is 13 amino acids. This chain's CDR3 is CASGTGGASGYTF. The DNA of the CDR3 is TGCGCCAGCGGGACAGGGGGCGCGTCCGGCTACACCTTC. Filled out from reference TRBV5-1 and TRBJ1-2, the complete variable domain reads KAGVTQTPRYLIKTRGQQVTLSCSPISGHRSVSWYQQTPGQGLQFLFEYFSETQRNKGNFPGRFSGRQFSNSRSEMNVSTLELGDSALYLCASGTGGASGYTFGSGTRLTVV.

This clonotype was found once. The V gene is TRBV6-2 or TRBV6-3, the J gene TRBJ2-1; no reliable D call. This CDR3 is built from 11 residues. The V end lost 4 bases, the J end lost 7 bases, and 5 bases lay between the germline ends. In germline, CDR1 is MNHEY, CDR2 SVGEGT. For the CDR3, the DNA is TGTGCCAGCAGTTCGTGGAATGAGCAGTTCTTC. Its protein is CASSSWNEQFF.

This clonotype was seen only a few times. The V call is TRBV5-4, the J call TRBJ2-7, with 7 positions matching TRBD1. Germline values: CDR1 SGHNT, CDR2 YYREEE (reference sequence). The CDR3 extends over 14 amino acids. V lost 6 bases to trimming and J lost 3 bases; unmatched junction nucleotides: 9. The CDR3 DNA reads as TGTGCCAGCACAGAACGGGACAGCAGCTACGAGCAGTACTTC. This encodes CASTERDSSYEQYF.

This clonotype appeared a few times. The rearrangement links TRBV6-5 to TRBJ2-5; D is possibly TRBD2 (5 bases). V lost 0 bases, J lost 5 bases, and 16 bases lay in between. Germline V CDR1 and CDR2: MNHEY, SVGAGI. CDR3 length: 16 residues. CDR3 loop: CASSYSLGGSRETQYF. The DNA of the CDR3 is TGTGCCAGCAGTTACTCGCTCGGCGGGTCGCGCGAGACCCAGTACTTC.

This chain uses TRBV5-6 with TRBJ1-2; TRBD1 agrees at 7 bases. V trimming: 5 bases; J trimming: 4 bases; junction bases outside the gene matches: 8. The CDR3 sequence is 14 residues long. Germline V gene data show CDR1 as SGHDT and CDR2 as YYEEEE. The CDR3 loop is CASRRRDSLYGYTF. CDR3 nucleotides: TGTGCCAGCAGACGCCGGGACAGCCTCTATGGCTACACCTTC.